Each of the 30 T cell receptor beta chains below was sequenced from the same sample in a study of cytomegalovirus exposure and HLA in healthy donors. 60 Vbeta and 13 Jbeta primers were used in PCR. The data were produced by immunoSEQ multiplex PCR, yet TCRdb's version contains in-frame clones alone and is incomplete. The data hold about 150,000 clones, with approximately 80% observed a single time. The sequenced material came from PBMCs. These TCRs come from a woman in her fifties or sixties in good health and CMV-seropositive.

The gene calls are TRBV5-4 and TRBJ1-5; D is undetermined. The CDR3 is made up of 13 amino acids. V was clipped by 3 bases and J by 6 bases, with 10 bases between them. Per germline, CDR1 SGHNT and CDR2 YYREEE (reference sequence). The CDR3 loop reads CASSSFGGQPQHF. The CDR3, as DNA: TGTGCCAGCAGCTCTTTCGGTGGTCAGCCCCAGCATTTT.

About this clone itself: At one of its ends the junction is not consistent with the germline gene, which may arise from a read error. The rearrangement links TRBV11-2 to TRBJ2-4, with D possibly being TRBD2 (5 bases). The CDR3 runs 17 residues. From germline, CDR1 is SGHAT and CDR2 FQNNGV. The CDR3 bases are TGTGCCAGCAGCTTAGGCGGTATATTCCTAGCCAAAAACAGTCAGTACTTC. It translates to CASSLGGIFLAKNSQYF.

The chain employs TRBV9 and TRBJ2-2, with D possibly TRBD2 on 7 matching bases. The CDR3 totals 15 residues. V lost 0 bases, J lost 7 bases, and 13 bases lay in between. Germline-derived CDR1 and CDR2 are SGDLS and YYNGEE. CDR3 sequence: CASSVVGGAGGELFF. In DNA form, the CDR3 reads TGTGCCAGCAGCGTAGTTGGGGGGGCTGGCGGGGAGCTGTTTTTT.

The chain couples TRBV25-1 to TRBJ2-1; 9 nucleotides line up with TRBD2. CDR3 size: 14 residues. The germline V gene encodes CDR1 MGHDK and CDR2 SYGVNS. V trimming: 4 bases; J trimming: 6 bases; junction bases outside the gene matches: 4. The DNA of the CDR3 is TGTGCCAGCAGTGGGGCGGGAGGGCCCAATGAGCAGTTCTTC. This sequence encodes CASSGAGGPNEQFF.

Worth noting for this clone: The conserved closing phenylalanine or tryptophan is absent in this CDR3, likely reflecting a read error. The chain combines TRBV18 with TRBJ1-1; D gene ambiguous. Germline V gene lookup returns CDR1 KGHSH and CDR2 LQKENI. V gave up 2 bases and J gave up 4 bases, with 5 bases separating them. This CDR3 contains 12 residues. The CDR3 loop is CASSPEGTEAFS. The CDR3 coding sequence is TGTGCCAGCTCACCAGAGGGCACTGAAGCTTTCTCT.

V and J are TRBV28 and TRBJ2-5, with a possible D match to TRBD2 (6 bases). V lost 6 bases and J lost 4, with 12 bases in between. CDR1 is MDHEN, CDR2 SYDVKM, per germline. This CDR3 spans 13 amino acids. The DNA of the CDR3 is TGTGCCAGCAGACGGAGGAGGGGAGAGACCCAGTACTTC. As protein: CASRRRRGETQYF.

The J gene is TRBJ2-7, the V gene TRBV9; the match to TRBD2 covers 7 bases. The CDR3 is made up of 15 amino acids. The ends lost 0 bases at V and 3 bases at J; junction bases unmatched: 6. The germline CDR1 and CDR2 sequences are SGDLS and YYNGEE. The CDR3 loop is CASSVGEGTSYEQYF. DNA for the CDR3: TGTGCCAGCAGCGTAGGGGAGGGTACGAGCTACGAGCAGTACTTC. Variable domain in full (rest from reference TRBV9 and TRBJ2-7): DSGVTQTPKHLITATGQRVTLRCSPRSGDLSVYWYQQSLDQGLQFLIQYYNGEERAKGNILERFSAQQFPDLHSELNLSSLELGDSALYFCASSVGEGTSYEQYFGPGTRLTVT.

The chain links TRBV28 to TRBJ1-2, with D possibly matching TRBD1 (6 bases). CDR3 size: 12 residues. CDR1 and CDR2 from the germline V gene are MDHEN and SYDVKM. V was shortened by 7 bases and J by 4 bases, with 10 bases between the two germline ends. Here the CDR3 DNA reads TGTGCCAGCACCCCGGACAGCTATGGCTACACCTTC. It encodes CASTPDSYGYTF.

The chain uses TRBV4-3 and TRBJ2-5, with 14 bases identical to TRBD2. The length of the CDR3 is 18 residues. Germline CDR1 reads LGHNA; CDR2 reads YSLEER. Trimming at V came to 4 bases and at J to 7 bases, leaving 14 bases not matched to a gene. Here the CDR3 DNA reads TGCGCCAGCAGCCCCGAGGAAGGGACTAGCGGGAGACGTGGGACCCAGTACTTC. It specifies CASSPEEGTSGRRGTQYF.

The chain joins TRBV18 to TRBJ1-1; no clear D. This CDR3 has 14 residues. Germline CDR1 KGHSH, CDR2 LQKENI. Trimming left V 3 bases short and J 1 base short, with 9 bases between. The CDR3 loop reads CASSPRQENTEAFF. The CDR3 DNA follows: TGTGCCAGCTCACCTCGACAAGAGAACACTGAAGCTTTCTTT.

The chain has TRBV4-3 and TRBJ1-2; the D gene is possibly TRBD1 (5 bases). V lost 0 bases and J lost 1, with 9 bases in between. The V gene's germline CDR1 is LGHNA and CDR2 YSLEER. This CDR3 comprises 15 residues. CDR3 bases: TGCGCCAGCAGCCAAGACGGCAGGGTTAACTATGGCTACACCTTC. Residues: CASSQDGRVNYGYTF.

V and J are TRBV14 and TRBJ2-7, with D maybe TRBD2 (6 bases). V was cut by 7 bases and J by 4 bases, with 14 bases left in between. The CDR3 loop spans 13 amino acids. Germline V gene sequence: CDR1 SGHDN, CDR2 FVKESK. Written as DNA, the CDR3 is TGTGCCAGCATGAGGGCCGGGACTTACGAGCAGTACTTC. Its translation: CASMRAGTYEQYF.

The chain links TRBV5-5 to TRBJ1-1; D gene ambiguous. Trimming removed 0 bases at V and 1 base at J, with 7 bases between. Germline V lookup: CDR1 SGHKS, CDR2 YYEKEE (reference sequence). The CDR3 loop spans 14 amino acids. CDR3 loop: CASSLGLANTEAFF. CDR3 in DNA: TGTGCCAGCAGCTTGGGGCTAGCGAACACTGAAGCTTTCTTT.

This clone was detected once. The chain links TRBV7-8 to TRBJ1-2; D is undetermined. Between the trimmed V and J ends, which lost 5 bases and 1 base, there was a span of 11 bases. This CDR3 comprises 14 residues. The germline gives CDR1 SGHVS, CDR2 FQNEAQ. CDR3 sequence: CASSRGRVNYGYTF. The CDR3 bases are TGTGCCAGCAGCCGCGGTCGTGTTAACTATGGCTACACCTTC.

This chain uses TRBV28 with TRBJ2-7; 11 bases agree with TRBD2. Germline CDR1 MDHEN, CDR2 SYDVKM. Trimming cost V 5 bases and J 4 bases; bases outside gene matches: 10. The CDR3 length is 16 residues. Written as DNA, the CDR3 is TGTGCCAGCAGTGTGAGAGAGGGGACTAGCGGTTACGAGCAGTACTTC. Translation gives CASSVREGTSGYEQYF.

V usage is TRBV28 and J usage is TRBJ2-3; no firm D call. The V gene lost 6 bases and the J gene lost 5 bases, with 15 bases spanning the gap. Looked up from germline, CDR1 is MDHEN and CDR2 is SYDVKM. The CDR3 is 14 amino acids. The CDR3 loop reads CASRPRVLGDTQYF. The CDR3 DNA follows: TGTGCCAGCAGACCCCGGGTCCTGGGAGATACGCAGTATTTT. The full variable domain, its missing parts supplied by reference TRBV28 and TRBJ2-3, is DVKVTQSSRYLVKRTGEKVFLECVQDMDHENMFWYRQDPGLGLRLIYFSYDVKMKEKGDIPEGYSVSREKKERFSLILESASTNQTSMYLCASRPRVLGDTQYFGPGTRLTVL.

This clone was observed a single time. The chain's CDR3 is CASSLGGGRNTGELFF. CDR3 sequence (DNA): TGTGCCAGCAGCTTGGGGGGGGGCCGAAACACCGGGGAGCTGTTTTTT. The chain joins TRBV5-4 to TRBJ2-2; D perhaps matches TRBD2 (7 bases). This CDR3 contains 16 residues. Trimming cost V 0 bases and J 2 bases, with 11 bases left between them. Germline values: CDR1 SGHNT, CDR2 YYREEE (reference sequence).

V and J are TRBV19 and TRBJ1-5; 7 bases agree with TRBD1. CDR1 LNHDA and CDR2 SQIVND come from the germline V gene (reference sequence). Trimming at V came to 8 bases and at J to 4 bases, leaving 8 bases not matched to a gene. This CDR3 is built from 14 residues. The CDR3 DNA sequence: TGTGCCAGTCGATCGACAGGGAATAATCAGCCCCAGCATTTT. Translating it yields CASRSTGNNQPQHF.

This clone was picked up one time. The DNA for the CDR3 is TGTGCCAGCAGTGAGGACAGGGGGGGAGGCTACACCTTC. Residues: CASSEDRGGGYTF. The chain couples TRBV6-1 to TRBJ1-2, with TRBD1 identical over 10 bases. V lost 3 bases and J lost 8; bases outside the gene matches: 3. Looked up from germline, CDR1 is MNHNS and CDR2 is SASEGT. The CDR3 runs to 13 residues.

The chain uses TRBV6-5 and TRBJ1-4; TRBD1 matches at 12 bases. The CDR3 is 15 residues long. CDR1 MNHEY and CDR2 SVGAGI come from the germline V gene. J was trimmed by 7 bases and V by 5 bases; bases with no gene match: 5. This chain's CDR3 is CASSTGQGATEKLFF. The CDR3 DNA reads TGTGCCAGCAGTACGGGACAGGGGGCGACTGAAAAACTGTTTTTT.

The CDR3: CASSLKGGDTEAFF. Written as DNA, the CDR3 is TGTGCCAGCAGCTTGAAGGGAGGTGACACTGAAGCTTTCTTT. The gene calls are TRBV5-6 and TRBJ1-1; D gene ambiguous. Germline CDR1 SGHDT, CDR2 YYEEEE. Trimming left V 1 base short and J 3 bases short, with 10 bases between. This CDR3 is 14 amino acids long.

The V call is TRBV5-4, the J call TRBJ1-1, with unresolved D. The length of the CDR3 is 15 residues. The germline V gene has CDR1 SGHNT and CDR2 YYREEE (reference sequence). The V end lost 0 bases, the J end lost 0 bases, and 9 bases lay between the germline ends. The CDR3 sequence is CASSLARSMNTEAFF. In DNA form, the CDR3 reads TGTGCCAGCAGCTTGGCACGGAGCATGAACACTGAAGCTTTCTTT.

The chain has TRBV2 and TRBJ1-1; TRBD1 agrees at 8 bases. CDR1 SNHLY and CDR2 FYNNEI come from the germline V gene. This CDR3 has 15 residues. The J segment lost 9 bases and the V segment lost 2 bases, leaving 11 bases of the junction unmatched. The CDR3 region is CASSESNPWTGKAFF. The CDR3 nucleotides are TGTGCCAGCAGTGAATCGAACCCCTGGACAGGGAAAGCTTTCTTT.

This clone was seen a handful of times. V usage is TRBV5-6 and J usage is TRBJ2-1; D is undetermined. This CDR3 is 13 amino acids long. Germline-derived CDR1 and CDR2 are SGHDT and YYEEEE. V lost 9 bases and J lost 0, with 10 bases in between. CDR3 DNA: TGTGCCACAGAACGAAGCTCCTACAATGAGCAGTTCTTC. As protein: CATERSSYNEQFF.

The chain is built from TRBV7-2 and TRBJ1-2; D is undetermined. V was shortened by 3 bases and J by 1 base, with 9 bases between the two germline ends. The CDR3 consists of 14 residues. CDR1 is SGHTA, CDR2 FQGNSA, per germline. The CDR3 here is CASSFEGGNYGYTF. For the CDR3, the DNA is TGTGCCAGCAGCTTTGAGGGTGGTAACTATGGCTACACCTTC.

The chain carries TRBV29-1 and TRBJ2-1, with 7 bases fitting TRBD2. The V gene end was trimmed by 7 bases and the J gene end by 0 bases; junction bases not matched to a gene: 9. Germline values: CDR1 SQVTM, CDR2 ANQGSEA. CDR3 length equals 15 residues. The CDR3 region has the DNA TGCAGCGGGAGACGGTTAGCGGGCTCCTACAATGAGCAGTTCTTC. Protein: CSGRRLAGSYNEQFF.

This clone was seen a handful of times. The chain couples TRBV11-3 to TRBJ1-1, with a tentative D call TRBD1 (6 bases). CDR1 and CDR2 from the germline V gene are SGHNT and YENEEA. This CDR3 spans 16 amino acids. Trimming pared 1 base from V and 6 bases from J, leaving 18 bases between. CDR3 DNA sequence: TGTGCCAGCAGCTTAGGATGGGGGGGGCCGGCTGCTGAAGCTTTCTTT. Translating it yields CASSLGWGGPAAEAFF.

The genes are TRBV5-1 and TRBJ1-1, with TRBD1 identical over 9 bases. The CDR3 covers 13 residues. The germline V gene has CDR1 SGHRS and CDR2 YFSETQ. The ends lost 4 bases at V and 7 bases at J; junction bases unmatched: 5. CDR3 coding DNA: TGCGCCAGCAGCCGGGACAGGGTCGTTGAAGCTTTCTTT. Its protein product is CASSRDRVVEAFF.

The CDR3 sequence: CASSLRRTYSGNTIYF. For the CDR3, the DNA is TGTGCCAGCAGTTTACGTAGGACATACTCTGGAAACACCATATATTTT. V and J are TRBV28 and TRBJ1-3, with D possibly matching TRBD1 (5 bases). There are 16 residues in the CDR3. Germline V gene sequence: CDR1 MDHEN, CDR2 SYDVKM. The V end was cut by 2 bases, the J end by 0 bases, with 11 bases between.

The V call is TRBV5-8, the J call TRBJ1-2, with TRBD1 matching over 9 bases. CDR1 and CDR2 (germline): SGHTS, YDEGEE. The CDR3 is 14 residues long. The J segment lost 13 bases and the V segment lost 4 bases, leaving 14 bases of the junction unmatched. CDR3 DNA sequence: TGTGCCAGCAGCACCGGGACAGGGCCTTTTATGAGCACCTTC. Its protein product is CASSTGTGPFMSTF.